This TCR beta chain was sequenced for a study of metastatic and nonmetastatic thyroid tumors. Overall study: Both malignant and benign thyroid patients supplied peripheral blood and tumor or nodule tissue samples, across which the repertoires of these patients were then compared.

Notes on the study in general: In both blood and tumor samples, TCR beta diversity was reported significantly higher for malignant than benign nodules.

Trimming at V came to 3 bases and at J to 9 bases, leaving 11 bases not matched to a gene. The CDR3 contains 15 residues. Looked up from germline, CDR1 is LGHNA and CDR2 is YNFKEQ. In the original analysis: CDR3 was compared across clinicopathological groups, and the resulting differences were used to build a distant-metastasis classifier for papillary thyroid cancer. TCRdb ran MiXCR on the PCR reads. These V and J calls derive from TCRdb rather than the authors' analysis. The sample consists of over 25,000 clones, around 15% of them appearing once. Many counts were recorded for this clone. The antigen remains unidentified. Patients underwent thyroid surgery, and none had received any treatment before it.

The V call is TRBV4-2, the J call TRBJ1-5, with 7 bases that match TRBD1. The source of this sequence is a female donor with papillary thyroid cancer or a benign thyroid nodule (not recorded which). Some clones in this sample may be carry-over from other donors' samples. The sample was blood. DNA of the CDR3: TGTGCCAGCAGCCAGACGGCAGGGGGTGTGTGGCCCCAGCATTTT. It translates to CASSQTAGGVWPQHF.